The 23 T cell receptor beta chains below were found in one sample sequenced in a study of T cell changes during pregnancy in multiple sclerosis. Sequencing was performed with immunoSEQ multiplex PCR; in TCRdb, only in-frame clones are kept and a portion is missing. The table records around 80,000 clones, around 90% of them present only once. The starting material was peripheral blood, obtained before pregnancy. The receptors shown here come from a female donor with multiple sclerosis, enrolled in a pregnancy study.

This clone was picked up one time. DNA for the CDR3: TGTGCCAGCAGCTTACCTCCAGGGGACGGCTACACCTTC. Translation gives CASSLPPGDGYTF. The V gene is TRBV7-9, the J gene TRBJ1-2, with a possible D match to TRBD1 (6 bases). Germline CDR1 and CDR2: SEHNR and FQNEAQ (reference sequence). Trimming took 2 bases from V and 8 from J, leaving 12 bases between them. The CDR3 runs 13 residues.

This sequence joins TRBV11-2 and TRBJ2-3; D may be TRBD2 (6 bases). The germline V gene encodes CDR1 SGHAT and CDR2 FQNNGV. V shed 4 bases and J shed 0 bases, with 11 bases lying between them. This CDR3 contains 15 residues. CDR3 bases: TGTGCCAGCAGCTGGATTAGCGGTAGCACAGATACGCAGTATTTT. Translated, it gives CASSWISGSTDTQYF. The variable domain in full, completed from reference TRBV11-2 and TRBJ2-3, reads EAGVAQSPRYKIIEKRQSVAFWCNPISGHATLYWYQQILGQGPKLLIQFQNNGVVDDSQLPKDRFSAERLKGVDSTLKIQPAKLEDSAVYLCASSWISGSTDTQYFGPGTRLTVL.

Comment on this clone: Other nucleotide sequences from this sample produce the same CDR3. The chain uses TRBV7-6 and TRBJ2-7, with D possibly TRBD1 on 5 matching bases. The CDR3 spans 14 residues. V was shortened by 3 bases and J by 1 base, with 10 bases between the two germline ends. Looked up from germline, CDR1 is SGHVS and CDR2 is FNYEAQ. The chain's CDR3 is CASSLTDSSYEQYF. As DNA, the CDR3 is TGTGCCAGCAGCTTGACAGATTCATCCTACGAGCAGTACTTC.

CDR3 region: CASSIGQGSYEQYF. The CDR3 region has the DNA TGTGCCAGTAGTATTGGACAGGGTTCCTACGAGCAGTACTTC. V usage is TRBV19 and J usage is TRBJ2-7; TRBD1 agrees at 8 bases. This CDR3 is 14 amino acids long. Germline lookup yields CDR1 LNHDA and CDR2 SQIVND (reference sequence). The V segment lost 3 bases and the J segment 1 base; nucleotides outside the gene matches: 2.

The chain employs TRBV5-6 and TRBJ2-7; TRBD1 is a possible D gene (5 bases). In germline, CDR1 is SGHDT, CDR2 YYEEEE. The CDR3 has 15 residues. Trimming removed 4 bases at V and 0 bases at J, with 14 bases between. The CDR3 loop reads CASSDLQGPSYEQYF. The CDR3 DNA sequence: TGTGCCAGCAGCGACCTCCAGGGTCCCTCCTACGAGCAGTACTTC.

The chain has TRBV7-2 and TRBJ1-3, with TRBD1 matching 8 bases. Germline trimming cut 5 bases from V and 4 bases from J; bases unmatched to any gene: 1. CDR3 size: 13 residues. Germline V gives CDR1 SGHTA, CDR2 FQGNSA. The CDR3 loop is CASSRTGGNTIYF. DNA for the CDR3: TGTGCCAGCAGCCGGACAGGGGGAAACACCATATATTTT.

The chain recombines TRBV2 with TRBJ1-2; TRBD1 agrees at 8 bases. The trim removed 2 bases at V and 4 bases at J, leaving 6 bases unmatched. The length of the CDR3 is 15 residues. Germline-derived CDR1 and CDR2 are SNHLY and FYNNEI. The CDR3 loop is CASSELGQGAYGYTF. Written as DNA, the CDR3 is TGTGCCAGCAGTGAATTGGGTCAGGGGGCCTATGGCTACACCTTC.

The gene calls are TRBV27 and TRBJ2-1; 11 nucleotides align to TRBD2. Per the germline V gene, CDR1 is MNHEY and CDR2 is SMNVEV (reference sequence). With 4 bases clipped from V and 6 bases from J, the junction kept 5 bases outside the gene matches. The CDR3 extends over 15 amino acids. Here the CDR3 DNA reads TGTGCCAGCAGTTATAGCGGGAGGGGTATCAATGAGCAGTTCTTC. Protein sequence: CASSYSGRGINEQFF.

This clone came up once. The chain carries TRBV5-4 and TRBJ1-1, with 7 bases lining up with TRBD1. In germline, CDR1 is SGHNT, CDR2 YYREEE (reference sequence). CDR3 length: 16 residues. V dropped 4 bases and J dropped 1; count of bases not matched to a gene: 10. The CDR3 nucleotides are TGTGCCAGCAGCCCGGGACAGAACGGGGAGAACACTGAAGCTTTCTTT. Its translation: CASSPGQNGENTEAFF.

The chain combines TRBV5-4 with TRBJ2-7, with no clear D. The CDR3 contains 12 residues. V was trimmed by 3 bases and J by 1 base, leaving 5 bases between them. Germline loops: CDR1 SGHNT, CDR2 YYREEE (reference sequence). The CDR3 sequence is CASSYSSYEQYF. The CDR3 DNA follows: TGTGCCAGCAGCTACTCATCCTACGAGCAGTACTTC.

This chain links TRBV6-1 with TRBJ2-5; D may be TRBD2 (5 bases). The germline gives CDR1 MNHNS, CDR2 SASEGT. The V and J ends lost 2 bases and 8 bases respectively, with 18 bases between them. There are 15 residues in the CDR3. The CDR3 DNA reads TGTGCCAGCAGTGAAACGTCGTCGGGATTATCCACCCAGTACTTC. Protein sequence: CASSETSSGLSTQYF.

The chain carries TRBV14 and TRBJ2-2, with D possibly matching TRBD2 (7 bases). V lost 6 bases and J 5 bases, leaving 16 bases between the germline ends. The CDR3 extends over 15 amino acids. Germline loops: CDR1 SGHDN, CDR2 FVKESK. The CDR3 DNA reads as TGTGCCAGCAGACCCTCGGGGGGCCGAACCGGGGAGCTGTTTTTT. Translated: CASRPSGGRTGELFF.

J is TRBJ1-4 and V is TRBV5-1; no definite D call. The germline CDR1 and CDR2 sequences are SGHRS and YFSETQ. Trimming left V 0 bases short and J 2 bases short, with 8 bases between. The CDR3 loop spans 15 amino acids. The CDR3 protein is CASSLEGGTNEKLFF. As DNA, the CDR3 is TGCGCCAGCAGCTTGGAAGGAGGCACTAATGAAAAACTGTTTTTT.

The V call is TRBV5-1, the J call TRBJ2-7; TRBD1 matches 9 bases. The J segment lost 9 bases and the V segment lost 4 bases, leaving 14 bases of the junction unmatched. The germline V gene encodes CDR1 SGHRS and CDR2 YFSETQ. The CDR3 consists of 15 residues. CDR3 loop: CASSPAGDREGPQYF. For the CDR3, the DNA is TGCGCCAGCAGCCCCGCTGGGGACAGGGAAGGTCCGCAGTACTTC.

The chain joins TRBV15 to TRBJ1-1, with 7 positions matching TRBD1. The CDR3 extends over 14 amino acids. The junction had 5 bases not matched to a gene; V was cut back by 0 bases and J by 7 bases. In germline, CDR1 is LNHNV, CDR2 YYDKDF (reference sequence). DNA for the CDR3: TGTGCCACCAGCAGAGATAGGGGACAGAATGAAGCTTTCTTT. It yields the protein CATSRDRGQNEAFF.

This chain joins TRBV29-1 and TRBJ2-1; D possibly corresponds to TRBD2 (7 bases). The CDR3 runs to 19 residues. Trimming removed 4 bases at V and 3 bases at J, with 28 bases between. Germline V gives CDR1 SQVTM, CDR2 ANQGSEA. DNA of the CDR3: TGCAGCGTTGTACGCGATCAACAGGGTTCAGCGGGACTCTACAATGAGCAGTTCTTC. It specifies CSVVRDQQGSAGLYNEQFF.

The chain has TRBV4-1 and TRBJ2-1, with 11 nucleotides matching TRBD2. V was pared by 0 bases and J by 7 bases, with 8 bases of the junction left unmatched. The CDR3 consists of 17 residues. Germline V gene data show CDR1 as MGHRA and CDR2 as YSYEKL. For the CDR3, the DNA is TGCGCCAGCAGCCAAGATCAAGGACTAGCGGGCCCTAATGAGCAGTTCTTC. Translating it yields CASSQDQGLAGPNEQFF.

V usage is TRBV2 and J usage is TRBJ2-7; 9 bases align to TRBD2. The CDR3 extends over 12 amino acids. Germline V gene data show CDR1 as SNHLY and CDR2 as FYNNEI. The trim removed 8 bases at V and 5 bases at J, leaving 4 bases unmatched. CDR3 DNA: TGTGCCAGCGGACTAGCGATCAACGAGCAGTACTTC. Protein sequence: CASGLAINEQYF.

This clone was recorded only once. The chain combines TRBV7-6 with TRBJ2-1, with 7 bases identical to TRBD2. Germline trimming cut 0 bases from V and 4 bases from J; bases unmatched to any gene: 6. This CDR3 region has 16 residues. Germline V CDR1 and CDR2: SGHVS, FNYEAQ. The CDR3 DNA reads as TGTGCCAGCAGCTTAGCGGTCTGGCGGGGGTACAATGAGCAGTTCTTC. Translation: CASSLAVWRGYNEQFF.

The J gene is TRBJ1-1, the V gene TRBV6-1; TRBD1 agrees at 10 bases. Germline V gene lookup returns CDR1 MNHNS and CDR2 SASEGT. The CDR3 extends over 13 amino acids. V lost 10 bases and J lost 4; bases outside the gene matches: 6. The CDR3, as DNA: TGTGCCATCACCGACAGGGGGCTCACTGAAGCTTTCTTT. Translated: CAITDRGLTEAFF.

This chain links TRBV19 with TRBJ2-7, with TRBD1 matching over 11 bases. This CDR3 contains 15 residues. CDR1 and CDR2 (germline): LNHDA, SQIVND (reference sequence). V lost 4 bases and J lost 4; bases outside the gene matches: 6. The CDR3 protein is CASSTRTGGSYEQYF. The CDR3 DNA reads TGTGCCAGTAGTACCCGGACAGGGGGCTCATACGAGCAGTACTTC.

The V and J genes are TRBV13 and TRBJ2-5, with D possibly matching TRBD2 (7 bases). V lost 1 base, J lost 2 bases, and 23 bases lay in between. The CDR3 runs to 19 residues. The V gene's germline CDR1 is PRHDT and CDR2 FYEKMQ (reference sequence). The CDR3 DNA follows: TGTGCCAGCAGCTTAGTTTCCGGACTAGGGGACACCGGACAAGAGACCCAGTACTTC. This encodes CASSLVSGLGDTGQETQYF. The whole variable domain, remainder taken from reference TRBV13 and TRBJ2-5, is AAGVIQSPRHLIKEKRETATLKCYPIPRHDTVYWYQQGPGQDPQFLISFYEKMQSDKGSIPDRFSAQQFSDYHSELNMSSLELGDSALYFCASSLVSGLGDTGQETQYFGPGTRLLVL.

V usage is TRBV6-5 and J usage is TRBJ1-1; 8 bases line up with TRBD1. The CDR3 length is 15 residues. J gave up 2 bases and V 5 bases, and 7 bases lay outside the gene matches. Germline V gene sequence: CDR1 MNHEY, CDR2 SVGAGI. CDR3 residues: CASSLTGGANTEAFF. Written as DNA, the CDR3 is TGTGCCAGCAGTCTAACAGGGGGAGCTAACACTGAAGCTTTCTTT.